The 31 T cell receptor beta chains listed next were all sequenced from one sample in a study of T cells in Graves' hyperthyroidism and ophthalmopathy. Template material for amplifying TCR beta CDR3 regions consisted of RNA transcripts. Primed by the HTBI set, a first-round RT-PCR was run on the TCR CDR3. Using its own MiXCR run on the multiplex PCR reads, TCRdb lists one record per CDR3 protein. The data show roughly 740,000 distinct CDR3 sequences, roughly 15% seen once. Sequencing used blood. The receptors were gathered from a man younger than 35 with Graves' hyperthyroidism.

This chain uses TRBV3-1 with TRBJ1-2; D is possibly TRBD1 (5 bases). This CDR3 spans 16 amino acids. From germline, CDR1 is LGHDT and CDR2 YNNKEL (reference sequence). Trimming removed 4 bases at V and 4 bases at J, with 19 bases between. CDR3 DNA: TGTGCCAGCAGCCGGGACGCACAGTCAGCCGTCTATGGCTACACCTTC. Encoded protein: CASSRDAQSAVYGYTF.

This clonotype was seen at least ten times. The chain joins TRBV24-1 to TRBJ2-1; D not certain. The V end lost 2 bases, the J end lost 3 bases, and 13 bases lay between the germline ends. From germline, CDR1 is KGHDR and CDR2 SFDVKD. This CDR3 comprises 16 residues. The CDR3 is CATSDSNAGRYNEQFF. The CDR3 DNA follows: TGTGCCACCAGTGATTCAAATGCCGGCCGCTACAATGAGCAGTTCTTC.

This clonotype has ten or more counts. The rearrangement joins TRBV10-3 to TRBJ2-1, with 7 nucleotides matching TRBD2. This CDR3 is built from 16 residues. Germline V CDR1 and CDR2: ENHRY, SYGVKD. The V and J ends lost 4 bases and 3 bases, in that order; junction bases with no gene match: 9. The CDR3 reads CAISGTAAGDYNEQFF. For the CDR3, the DNA is TGTGCCATCAGTGGGACCGCCGCGGGGGACTACAATGAGCAGTTCTTC.

This clonotype has ten or more counts. The V and J genes are TRBV12-3 or TRBV12-4 and TRBJ2-1; no definite D call. The CDR3 length is 17 residues. Trimming took off 6 bases at V and 0 bases at J, with 18 bases between the two ends. As DNA, the CDR3 is TGTGCCAGCAGGGCGCTAAACGGAGTCAGCTCCTACAATGAGCAGTTCTTC. It codes for CASRALNGVSSYNEQFF.

At least ten counts were recorded for this clonotype. The chain joins TRBV28 to TRBJ2-7; D is perhaps TRBD1 or TRBD2 (5 bases each). Germline V lookup: CDR1 MDHEN, CDR2 SYDVKM. With 10 bases removed from V and 2 bases from J, the gap between germline ends came to 15 bases. The CDR3 runs 13 residues. CDR3 loop: CAISVGVPYEQYF. CDR3 nucleotides: TGTGCCATCAGCGTGGGGGTTCCCTACGAGCAGTACTTC.

V is TRBV15 and J is TRBJ2-1, with D unresolved. Germline CDR1 reads LNHNV; CDR2 reads YYDKDF (reference sequence). The CDR3 consists of 13 residues. The V end lost 0 bases, the J end lost 10 bases, and 10 bases lay between the germline ends. The CDR3, as DNA: TGTGCCACCAGCAGAGATACCCCCACGGAGCAGTTCTTC. It codes for CATSRDTPTEQFF.

There are many counts of this clonotype. The chain couples TRBV30 to TRBJ2-7; D is ambiguous. Germline V gene data show CDR1 as GTSNPN and CDR2 as SVGIG (reference sequence). This CDR3 has 14 amino acids. V lost 3 bases and J lost 0, with 12 bases in between. The CDR3 DNA reads TGTGCCTGGAGCGGAGACCAGAGCTCCTACGAGCAGTACTTC. Amino acids: CAWSGDQSSYEQYF.

Remarks on this clonotype: Possible read error: a much larger clone is one base away. The conserved phenylalanine or tryptophan is not found at the CDR3 terminus, so this likely reflects a read error. The V and J genes are TRBV20-1 and TRBJ2-1; D is undetermined. V was cut by 3 bases and J by 8 bases, with 17 bases left in between. This CDR3 is built from 14 residues. The germline gives CDR1 DFQATT, CDR2 SNEGSKA (reference sequence). Here the CDR3 DNA reads TGCAGTGCTAGGGCCCCTCGTACGAGCGATGAGCAGTTCTGC. The encoded protein is CSARAPRTSDEQFC.

This clonotype was observed a few times. The chain uses TRBV28 and TRBJ1-1, with no clear D. Trimming removed 1 base at V and 3 bases at J, with 6 bases between. This CDR3 is 13 amino acids long. CDR1 and CDR2 (germline): MDHEN, SYDVKM. DNA of the CDR3: TGTGCCAGCAGTTTATTACAAGACACTGAAGCTTTCTTT. Translation gives CASSLLQDTEAFF.

There are a few counts of this clonotype. This chain connects TRBV7-3 to TRBJ2-1, with D uncertain. Trimming removed 5 bases from V and 7 bases from J, with 18 bases in between. CDR3 length: 15 residues. From germline, CDR1 is SGHTA and CDR2 FQGTGA. The CDR3 DNA sequence: TGTGCCAGCAGCCCACAAGCCGGATATACGAATGAGCAGTTCTTC. It codes for CASSPQAGYTNEQFF.

In this sample, this clonotype turned up a few times. The chain employs TRBV6-1 and TRBJ2-5; TRBD2 agrees at 14 bases. Germline CDR1 MNHNS, CDR2 SASEGT. Trimming removed 6 bases from V and 5 bases from J; junction bases left unmatched: 8. The CDR3 is made up of 16 amino acids. As DNA, the CDR3 is TGTGCCAGCAGCCGCGGACTAGCGGGAGGTATGGAGACCCAGTACTTC. Translation gives CASSRGLAGGMETQYF.

As regards this clonotype: This could be a read error, since a much larger clone is one nucleotide away. The gene calls are TRBV3-1 and TRBJ1-5, with D tentatively TRBD1 (5 bases). This CDR3 is built from 15 residues. Germline V gene sequence: CDR1 LGHDT, CDR2 YNNKEL (reference sequence). V dropped 5 bases and J dropped 6 bases, with 17 bases sitting between them. In DNA, the CDR3 is TGTGCCAGCAGCGAAGGCGTCCAGGGACGTCAGCCCCAGCATTTT. Its translation: CASSEGVQGRQPQHF.

The chain uses TRBV9 and TRBJ1-2, with a weak D call TRBD1 (5 bases). Trimming stripped 4 bases from V and 6 bases from J, with 19 bases between. Germline V gene data show CDR1 as SGDLS and CDR2 as YYNGEE. This CDR3 is built from 15 residues. The CDR3 coding sequence is TGTGCCAGCAGCCCCTCTGTGGGAGGGGCGCATGGCTACACCTTC. Its protein product is CASSPSVGGAHGYTF.

The chain is built from TRBV6-5 and TRBJ2-1; 11 nucleotides line up with TRBD2. Germline trimming cut 4 bases from V and 10 bases from J; bases unmatched to any gene: 6. The CDR3 has 14 amino acids. The germline V gene has CDR1 MNHEY and CDR2 SVGAGI. The CDR3 loop reads CASSSGASGREQFF. DNA for the CDR3: TGTGCCAGCAGTTCCGGGGCTAGCGGGAGGGAGCAGTTCTTC.

This clonotype was picked up many times. The V call is TRBV12-5, the J call TRBJ2-1; D may be TRBD2 (5 bases). This CDR3 is built from 15 residues. Looked up from germline, CDR1 is LGHNT and CDR2 is FRNRAP. Trimming removed 3 bases at V and 5 bases at J, with 14 bases between. CDR3 residues: CASGLPLEGNNEQFF. The CDR3 DNA is TGTGCTAGTGGTTTACCCTTAGAGGGCAACAATGAGCAGTTCTTC.

In its sample, this clonotype was seen a few times. The V and J genes are TRBV20-1 and TRBJ2-2; D not resolved. The CDR3 is 13 amino acids. Germline V lookup: CDR1 DFQATT, CDR2 SNEGSKA (reference sequence). V was clipped by 0 bases and J by 4 bases, with 6 bases between them. The CDR3 DNA reads as TGCAGTGCTAGAGATTTGGGCACCGGGGAGCTGTTTTTT. Its translation: CSARDLGTGELFF.

The chain is built from TRBV3-2 and TRBJ1-5; the table's D gene call, TRBD1, was not cross checked with the DNA. TRBV3-2 represents a pseudogene. The CDR3 runs to 16 residues. CDR3 region: CASSHPSGQSNQPQHF. In DNA form, the CDR3 reads TGTGCCAGCAGCCACCCCTCGGGACAGAGCAATCAGCCCCAGCATTTT.

This clonotype was counted at least ten times. The chain carries TRBV7-8 and TRBJ2-3; a possible D gene is TRBD2 (5 bases). V gave up 5 bases and J gave up 7 bases, with 16 bases separating them. The length of the CDR3 is 14 residues. The V gene's germline CDR1 is SGHVS and CDR2 FQNEAQ. The CDR3 is CASSPAASGNTQYF. The CDR3 DNA sequence: TGTGCCAGCAGCCCGGCCGCATCGGGAAATACGCAGTATTTT.

Many counts were recorded for this clonotype. V is TRBV15 and J is TRBJ2-3; tentative D call: TRBD1 (6 bases). CDR1 is LNHNV and CDR2 is YYDKDF in the germline V gene (reference sequence). The CDR3 is 15 residues long. Deletions cut 0 bases from V and 2 bases from J, with 9 bases between. CDR3 sequence reads: CATSRDRGYTDTQYF. The CDR3 DNA follows: TGTGCCACCAGCAGAGATAGGGGGTACACAGATACGCAGTATTTT.

This chain links TRBV20-1 with TRBJ1-1, with D possibly matching TRBD1 (5 bases). The V end was cut by 2 bases, the J end by 7 bases, with 11 bases between. The CDR3 runs 12 residues. The germline CDR1 and CDR2 sequences are DFQATT and SNEGSKA (reference sequence). This CDR3 reads CSARWSRGEAFF. In nucleotides, the CDR3 is TGCAGTGCTAGATGGTCAAGGGGTGAAGCTTTCTTT.

This clonotype has at least ten counts. The chain uses TRBV18 and TRBJ2-3, with 9 bases that match TRBD1. Germline V gene sequence: CDR1 KGHSH, CDR2 LQKENI. Trimming removed 1 base from V and 5 bases from J; junction bases left unmatched: 10. This CDR3 is built from 17 residues. The CDR3 DNA is TGTGCCAGCTCACCACGTGCCCCACAGGGGGCCAAAGATACGCAGTATTTT. It translates to CASSPRAPQGAKDTQYF. Full variable domain (rest looked up from reference TRBV18 and TRBJ2-3): NAGVMQNPRHLVRRRGQEARLRCSPMKGHSHVYWYRQLPEEGLKFMVYLQKENIIDESGMPKERFSAEFPKEGPSILRIQQVVRGDSAAYFCASSPRAPQGAKDTQYFGPGTRLTVL.

The sample holds many counts of this clonotype. The CDR3 spells CASSPPGRGQETQYF. The CDR3, as DNA: TGTGCCAGCAGCCCCCCGGGCAGGGGCCAAGAGACCCAGTACTTC. The chain joins TRBV28 to TRBJ2-5; D might be TRBD1 (6 bases). The germline V gene has CDR1 MDHEN and CDR2 SYDVKM. Deletions cut 6 bases from V and 1 base from J, with 15 bases between. CDR3 size: 15 residues.

In this sample, this clonotype turned up many times. The chain links TRBV6-1 to TRBJ2-2; TRBD2 aligns across 7 bases. The J segment lost 4 bases and the V segment lost 0 bases, leaving 5 bases of the junction unmatched. CDR3 size: 16 residues. Per the germline V gene, CDR1 is MNHNS and CDR2 is SASEGT. CDR3 coding DNA: TGTGCCAGCAGTGAAGCAGCGGCGGGAGTCACCGGGGAGCTGTTTTTT. It codes for CASSEAAAGVTGELFF.

This clonotype appeared many times. The CDR3 loop is CASSFGGQSNYGYTF. In nucleotides, the CDR3 is TGTGCCAGCAGTTTTGGGGGACAGTCAAACTATGGCTACACCTTC. V is TRBV28 and J is TRBJ1-2; 7 bases map to TRBD1. Germline V lookup: CDR1 MDHEN, CDR2 SYDVKM. Trimming cost V 3 bases and J 2 bases; bases outside gene matches: 6. The CDR3 contains 15 residues.

This clonotype was observed a few times. The germline gene is not matched at one end of the junction; a read error may be the cause. This chain connects TRBV28 to TRBJ1-1, with TRBD1 as a possible D gene (5 bases). The CDR3 sequence is 15 residues long. Looked up from germline, CDR1 is MDHEN and CDR2 is SYDVKM. The CDR3 nucleotides are TGTGCCAGCAGCCGGGGGTTACTTTTGAACACTGAAGTTTTCTTT. It is translated as CASSRGLLLNTEVFF.

The genes are TRBV27 and TRBJ2-1, with 13 positions matching TRBD2. J gave up 9 bases and V 8 bases, and 10 bases lay outside the gene matches. CDR1 MNHEY and CDR2 SMNVEV come from the germline V gene (reference sequence). This CDR3 is 15 amino acids long. The CDR3 loop reads CASEDGTSGIGEQFF. CDR3 nucleotide sequence: TGTGCCAGCGAAGACGGGACTAGCGGGATAGGTGAGCAGTTCTTC.

The DNA of the CDR3 is TGCAGTGCTAACCCCGGGACTAGCGGGAGGGCCAATGAGCAGTTCTTC. Protein sequence: CSANPGTSGRANEQFF. V usage is TRBV20-1 and J usage is TRBJ2-1; 16 positions agree with TRBD2. From germline, CDR1 is DFQATT and CDR2 SNEGSKA (reference sequence). J was trimmed by 6 bases and V by 4 bases; bases with no gene match: 6. This CDR3 is 16 amino acids long.

The chain combines TRBV10-3 with TRBJ2-1; unclear D gene. The length of the CDR3 is 13 residues. The germline CDR1 and CDR2 sequences are ENHRY and SYGVKD. The V end lost 0 bases, the J end lost 7 bases, and 7 bases lay between the germline ends. The CDR3, as DNA: TGTGCCATCAGTGAGTCCAGTTGGAATGAGCAGTTCTTC. It is translated as CAISESSWNEQFF.

This clonotype was counted ten times or more. The rearrangement joins TRBV20-1 to TRBJ2-5, with D perhaps matching TRBD2 (6 bases). The germline gives CDR1 DFQATT, CDR2 SNEGSKA (reference sequence). CDR3 length: 14 residues. V shed 3 bases and J shed 0 bases, with 11 bases lying between them. CDR3 in DNA: TGCAGTGCTAGTCGAGGAGGGGACCAAGAGACCCAGTACTTC. It yields the protein CSASRGGDQETQYF.

This chain connects TRBV3-1 to TRBJ2-1; TRBD1 matches 12 bases. The CDR3 sequence is 15 residues long. Germline CDR1 and CDR2: LGHDT and YNNKEL (reference sequence). J lost 7 bases, V lost 2 bases, and 3 bases had no gene match. The CDR3, as DNA: TGTGCCAGCAGCCAACGGGACAGGGGGCAAAATGAGCAGTTCTTC. Its protein product is CASSQRDRGQNEQFF.

This rearrangement joins TRBV27 to TRBJ2-7, with D possibly matching TRBD2 (5 bases). The CDR3 is 14 amino acids. The V end was cut by 5 bases, the J end by 2 bases, with 13 bases between. CDR1 is MNHEY and CDR2 is SMNVEV in the germline V gene (reference sequence). The CDR3 loop is CASSPEGEPYEQYF. In DNA, the CDR3 is TGTGCCAGCAGTCCCGAGGGTGAGCCCTACGAGCAGTACTTC.